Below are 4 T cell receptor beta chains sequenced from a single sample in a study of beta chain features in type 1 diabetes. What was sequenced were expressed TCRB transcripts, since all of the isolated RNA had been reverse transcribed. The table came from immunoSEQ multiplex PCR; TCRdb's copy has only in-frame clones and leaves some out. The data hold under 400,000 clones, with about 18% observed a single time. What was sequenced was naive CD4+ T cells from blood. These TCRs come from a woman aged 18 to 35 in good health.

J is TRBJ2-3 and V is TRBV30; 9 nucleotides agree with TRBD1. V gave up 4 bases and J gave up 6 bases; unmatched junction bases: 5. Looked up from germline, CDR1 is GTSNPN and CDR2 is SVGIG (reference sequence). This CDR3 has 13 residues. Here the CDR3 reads CAWTTGGFDTQYF. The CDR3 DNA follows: TGTGCCTGGACCACAGGGGGCTTTGATACGCAGTATTTT.

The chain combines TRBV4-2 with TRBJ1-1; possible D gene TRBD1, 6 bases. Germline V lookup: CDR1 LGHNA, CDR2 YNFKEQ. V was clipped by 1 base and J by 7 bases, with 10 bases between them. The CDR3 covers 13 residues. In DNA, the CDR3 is TGTGCCAGCAGCCAAGGACAGGAAGGTGAAGCTTTCTTT. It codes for CASSQGQEGEAFF.

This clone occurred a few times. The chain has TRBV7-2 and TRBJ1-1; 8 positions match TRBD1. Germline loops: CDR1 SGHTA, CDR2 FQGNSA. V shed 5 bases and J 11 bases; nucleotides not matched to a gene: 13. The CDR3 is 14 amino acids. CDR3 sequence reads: CASSNRQGSSKAFF. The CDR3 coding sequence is TGTGCCAGCAGCAATCGACAGGGGTCTAGTAAGGCTTTCTTT. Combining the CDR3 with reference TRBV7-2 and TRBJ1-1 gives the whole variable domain GAGVSQSPSNKVTEKGKDVELRCDPISGHTALYWYRQSLGQGLEFLIYFQGNSAPDKSGLPSDRFSAERTGGSVSTLTIQRTQQEDSAVYLCASSNRQGSSKAFFGQGTRLTVV.

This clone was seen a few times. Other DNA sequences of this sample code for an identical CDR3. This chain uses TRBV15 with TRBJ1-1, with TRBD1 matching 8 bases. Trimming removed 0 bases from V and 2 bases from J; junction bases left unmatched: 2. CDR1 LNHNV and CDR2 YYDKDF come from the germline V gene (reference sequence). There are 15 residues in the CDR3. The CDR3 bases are TGTGCCACCAGCAGAGAGGGGACAGGAAACACTGAAGCTTTCTTT. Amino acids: CATSREGTGNTEAFF.